Following are 15 T cell receptor beta chains from one sample sequenced in a study of blood T cell repertoires in COVID-19. The repertoire was sequenced with immunoSEQ multiplex PCR; TCRdb's copy has only in-frame clones and lacks some. The repertoire holds about 240,000 clones, with roughly 86% as singletons. Material for sequencing was peripheral blood. The receptors originated from a man of 80 years or more with acute or convalescent COVID-19.

J is TRBJ1-5 and V is TRBV27; 7 bases are shared with TRBD1. The CDR3 is 12 residues long. Germline V gene sequence: CDR1 MNHEY, CDR2 SMNVEV (reference sequence). Unmatched junction bases numbered 7, after V lost 5 bases and J lost 12 bases. As DNA, the CDR3 is TGTGCCAGCAGTCCCGACAGGGTGGTCCAGCATTTT. It is translated as CASSPDRVVQHF.

V and J are TRBV10-3 and TRBJ1-2, with 7 bases fitting TRBD1. The CDR3 extends over 13 amino acids. Germline CDR1 and CDR2: ENHRY and SYGVKD. The junction had 5 bases not matched to a gene; V was cut back by 6 bases and J by 4 bases. The CDR3 is CAISGTDAYGYTF. The CDR3 nucleotides read TGTGCCATCAGCGGGACAGACGCCTATGGCTACACCTTC.

The chain recombines TRBV10-3 with TRBJ1-1; tentative D call: TRBD1 (5 bases). This CDR3 is 14 amino acids long. Between the trimmed V and J ends, which lost 2 bases and 5 bases, there was a span of 12 bases. The germline gives CDR1 ENHRY, CDR2 SYGVKD. CDR3 sequence reads: CAISEGAVETEAFF. For the CDR3, the DNA is TGTGCCATCAGTGAGGGGGCTGTAGAGACTGAAGCTTTCTTT.

The chain employs TRBV4-1 and TRBJ1-4; possible D gene TRBD1, 5 bases. The CDR3 extends over 13 amino acids. The V end was cut by 1 base, the J end by 10 bases, with 10 bases between. Germline V gene data show CDR1 as MGHRA and CDR2 as YSYEKL. The CDR3 bases are TGCGCCAGCAGCCAAGTTAACCAGGGAAAACTGTTTTTT. It encodes CASSQVNQGKLFF.

CDR3 coding DNA: TGTGCCAGCAGTCGGACAGGGGGCTCTGGAAACACCATATATTTT. This translates into CASSRTGGSGNTIYF. V gene TRBV27 combines with J gene TRBJ1-3, with 10 bases aligning to TRBD1. The ends lost 5 bases at V and 0 bases at J; junction bases unmatched: 1. Germline CDR1 reads MNHEY; CDR2 reads SMNVEV (reference sequence). The CDR3 is 15 amino acids.

The chain joins TRBV28 to TRBJ1-2; D not resolved. Germline V CDR1 and CDR2: MDHEN, SYDVKM. This CDR3 spans 14 amino acids. V dropped 3 bases and J dropped 0 bases, with 8 bases sitting between them. CDR3 sequence (DNA): TGTGCCAGCAGTTTGCCCCAGGCTAACTATGGCTACACCTTC. Translated, it gives CASSLPQANYGYTF.

J is TRBJ2-2 and V is TRBV29-1; 7 positions match TRBD2. This CDR3 has 13 residues. Germline CDR1 and CDR2: SQVTM and ANQGSEA. V was pared by 6 bases and J by 3 bases, with 4 bases of the junction left unmatched. The CDR3 sequence is CSVWGGDTGELFF. CDR3 in DNA: TGCAGCGTCTGGGGGGGGGACACCGGGGAGCTGTTTTTT.

Regarding this clone: A read error may produce the germline difference seen at one junction end. V and J are TRBV11-2 and TRBJ1-2, with D possibly matching TRBD1 (6 bases). Germline CDR1 is SGHAT and CDR2 is FQNNGV. The CDR3 contains 12 residues. DNA for the CDR3: TGTGCCAGCAGCCCCCATGCGGGGGCTCTGGCCTTC. It codes for CASSPHAGALAF.

The chain combines TRBV5-1 with TRBJ1-1; 7 nucleotides match TRBD1. V lost 0 bases and J lost 4; bases outside the gene matches: 6. This CDR3 region has 15 residues. Per the germline V gene, CDR1 is SGHRS and CDR2 is YFSETQ. CDR3 amino acids: CASSLGATGTTEAFF. The CDR3 nucleotides are TGCGCCAGCAGCTTGGGAGCGACAGGGACCACTGAAGCTTTCTTT.

The rearrangement uses TRBV5-6 and TRBJ1-6; TRBD1 agrees at 7 bases. Trimming at V came to 4 bases and at J to 0 bases, leaving 10 bases not matched to a gene. The CDR3 contains 18 residues. Germline values: CDR1 SGHDT, CDR2 YYEEEE. The chain's CDR3 is CASSPPTGTGSYNSPLHF. The CDR3 DNA sequence: TGTGCCAGCAGCCCGCCGACAGGGACCGGCTCCTATAATTCACCCCTCCACTTT. The entire variable domain, with the rest obtained from reference TRBV5-6 and TRBJ1-6, is as follows: DAGVTQSPTHLIKTRGQQVTLRCSPKSGHDTVSWYQQALGQGPQFIFQYYEEEERQRGNFPDRFSGHQFPNYSSELNVNALLLGDSALYLCASSPPTGTGSYNSPLHFGNGTRLTVT.

The J gene is TRBJ1-5, the V gene TRBV5-1; 11 bases are shared with TRBD1. Trimming removed 1 base from V and 8 bases from J; junction bases left unmatched: 5. The CDR3 is 15 amino acids. Germline-derived CDR1 and CDR2 are SGHRS and YFSETQ. Here the CDR3 DNA reads TGCGCCAGCAGCTTGTCCGGGACAGGGGGGGAGCCCCAGCATTTT. Translating gives CASSLSGTGGEPQHF.

The chain joins TRBV7-9 to TRBJ2-4, with 7 bases fitting TRBD1. Trimming took 3 bases from V and 7 from J; bases not matched to a gene: 18. There are 18 residues in the CDR3. From germline, CDR1 is SEHNR and CDR2 FQNEAQ (reference sequence). CDR3 in amino acids: CASSLGPTGLGFRNIQYF. DNA of the CDR3: TGTGCCAGCAGCTTGGGTCCGACAGGGCTGGGTTTTAGGAACATTCAGTACTTC. The full variable domain, in which reference TRBV7-9 and TRBJ2-4 provide the parts outside the CDR3, is DTGVSQNPRHKITKRGQNVTFRCDPISEHNRLYWYRQTLGQGPEFLTYFQNEAQLEKSRLLSDRFSAERPKGSFSTLEIQRTEQGDSAMYLCASSLGPTGLGFRNIQYFGAGTRLSVL.

V gene TRBV6-5 combines with J gene TRBJ2-5; 12 bases align to TRBD2. The trim removed 4 bases at V and 5 bases at J, leaving 5 bases unmatched. The CDR3 contains 15 residues. From germline, CDR1 is MNHEY and CDR2 SVGAGI. The CDR3 loop reads CASSSSGGALETQYF. The CDR3 region has the DNA TGTGCCAGCAGTTCTAGCGGGGGGGCCTTGGAGACCCAGTACTTC.

V usage is TRBV11-2 and J usage is TRBJ2-7; tentatively, D is TRBD2 (6 bases). The CDR3 length is 14 residues. The germline CDR1 and CDR2 sequences are SGHAT and FQNNGV. Deletions cut 0 bases from V and 3 bases from J, with 9 bases between. The CDR3 DNA follows: TGTGCCAGCAGCTTAGAGCTAGCGAGCTACGAGCAGTACTTC. Amino acid sequence: CASSLELASYEQYF.

The CDR3 region has the DNA TGTGCCAGCAGCTTAGAGAGACCTAGAGGGAACACCATATATTTT. It yields the protein CASSLERPRGNTIYF. The chain couples TRBV7-2 to TRBJ1-3; no definite D call. V lost 1 base to trimming and J lost 7 bases, with 14 bases between them. The CDR3 totals 15 residues. Germline V gene sequence: CDR1 SGHTA, CDR2 FQGNSA.